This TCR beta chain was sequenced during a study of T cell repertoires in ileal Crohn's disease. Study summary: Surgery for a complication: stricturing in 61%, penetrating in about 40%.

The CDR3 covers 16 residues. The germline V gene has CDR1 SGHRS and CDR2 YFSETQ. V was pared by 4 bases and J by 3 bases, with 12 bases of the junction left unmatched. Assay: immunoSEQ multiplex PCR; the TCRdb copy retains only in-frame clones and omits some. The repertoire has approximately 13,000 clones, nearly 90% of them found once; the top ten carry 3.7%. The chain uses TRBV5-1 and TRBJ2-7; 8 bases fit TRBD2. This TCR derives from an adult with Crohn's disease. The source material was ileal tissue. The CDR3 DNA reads TGCGCCAGCAGCCCTGTAGCGGGGAGTACCAACTACGAGCAGTACTTC. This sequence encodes CASSPVAGSTNYEQYF.